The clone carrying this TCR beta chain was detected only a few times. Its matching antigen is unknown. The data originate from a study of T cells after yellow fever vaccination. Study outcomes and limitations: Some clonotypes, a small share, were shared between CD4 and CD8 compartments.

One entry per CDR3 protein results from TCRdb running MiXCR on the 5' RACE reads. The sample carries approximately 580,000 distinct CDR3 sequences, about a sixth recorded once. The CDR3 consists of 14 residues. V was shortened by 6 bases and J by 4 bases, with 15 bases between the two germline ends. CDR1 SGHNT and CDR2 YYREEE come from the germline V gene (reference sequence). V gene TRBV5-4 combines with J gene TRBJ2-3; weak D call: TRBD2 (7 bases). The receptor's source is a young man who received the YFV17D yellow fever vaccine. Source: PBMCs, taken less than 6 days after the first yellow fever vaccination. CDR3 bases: TGTGCCAGCAAGCCGGGGGGCCGTGCAGATACGCAGTATTTT. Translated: CASKPGGRADTQYF.